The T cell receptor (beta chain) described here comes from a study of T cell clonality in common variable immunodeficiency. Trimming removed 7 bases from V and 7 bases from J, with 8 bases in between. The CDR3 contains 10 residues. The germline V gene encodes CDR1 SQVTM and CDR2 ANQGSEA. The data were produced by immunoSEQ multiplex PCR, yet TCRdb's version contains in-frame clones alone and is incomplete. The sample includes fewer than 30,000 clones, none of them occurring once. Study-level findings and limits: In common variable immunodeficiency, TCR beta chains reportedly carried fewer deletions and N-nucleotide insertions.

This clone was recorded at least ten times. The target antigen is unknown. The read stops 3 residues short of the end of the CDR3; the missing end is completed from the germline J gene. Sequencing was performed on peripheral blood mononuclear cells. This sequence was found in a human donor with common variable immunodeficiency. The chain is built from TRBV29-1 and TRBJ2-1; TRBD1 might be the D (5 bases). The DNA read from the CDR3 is TGCAGCGCTGGGGCAAATGAG. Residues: CSAGANE. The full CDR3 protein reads CSAGANEQFF.